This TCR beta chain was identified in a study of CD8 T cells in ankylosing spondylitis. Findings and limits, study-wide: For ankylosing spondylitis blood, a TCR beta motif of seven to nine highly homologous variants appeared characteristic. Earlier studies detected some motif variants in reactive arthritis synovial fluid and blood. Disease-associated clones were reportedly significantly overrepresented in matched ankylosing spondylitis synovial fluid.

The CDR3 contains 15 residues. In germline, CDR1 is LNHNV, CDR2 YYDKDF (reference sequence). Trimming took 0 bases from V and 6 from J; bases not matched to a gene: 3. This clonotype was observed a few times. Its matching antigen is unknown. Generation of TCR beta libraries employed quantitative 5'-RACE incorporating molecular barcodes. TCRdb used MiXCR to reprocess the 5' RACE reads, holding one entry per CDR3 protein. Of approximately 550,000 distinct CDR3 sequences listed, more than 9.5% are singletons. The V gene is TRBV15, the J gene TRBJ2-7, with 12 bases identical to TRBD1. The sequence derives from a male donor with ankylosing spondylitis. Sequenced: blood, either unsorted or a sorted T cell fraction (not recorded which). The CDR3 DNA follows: TGTGCCACCAGCAGAGATGGGACAGGGGGCCGCGAGCAGTACTTC. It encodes CATSRDGTGGREQYF. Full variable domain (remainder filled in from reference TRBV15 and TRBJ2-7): DAMVIQNPRYQVTQFGKPVTLSCSQTLNHNVMYWYQQKSSQAPKLLFHYYDKDFNNEADTPDNFQSRRPNTSFCFLDIRSPGLGDTAMYLCATSRDGTGGREQYFGPGTRLTVT.